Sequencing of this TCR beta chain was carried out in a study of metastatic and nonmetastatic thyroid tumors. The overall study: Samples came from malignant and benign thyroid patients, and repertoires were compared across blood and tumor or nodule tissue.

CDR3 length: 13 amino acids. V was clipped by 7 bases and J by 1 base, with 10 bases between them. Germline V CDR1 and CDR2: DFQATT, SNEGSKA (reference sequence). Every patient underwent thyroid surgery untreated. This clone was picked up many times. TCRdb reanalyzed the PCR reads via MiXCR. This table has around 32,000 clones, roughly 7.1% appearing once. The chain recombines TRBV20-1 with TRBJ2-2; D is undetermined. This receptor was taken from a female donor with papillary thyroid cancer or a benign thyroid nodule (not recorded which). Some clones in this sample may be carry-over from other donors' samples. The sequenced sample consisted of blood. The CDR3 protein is CSVPLENTGELFF. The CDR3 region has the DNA TGCAGTGTCCCCCTAGAGAACACCGGGGAGCTGTTTTTT.